These 21 T cell receptor beta chains came from one sample sequenced in a study of Graves' ophthalmopathy and Graves' hyperthyroidism. The TCR beta CDR3 regions underwent amplification from RNA transcripts. HTBI-primed first-round RT-PCR preceded second-round multiplex PCR. MiXCR, run by TCRdb on the multiplex PCR reads, gives a single entry per CDR3 protein. The sample has hundreds of thousands of distinct CDR3 sequences; about 20% are singletons. The source material was peripheral blood. Receptor source: a woman younger than 35 with stable Graves' hyperthyroidism. Some clones in this sample may be carry-over from other donors' samples.

V is TRBV20-1 and J is TRBJ2-7; D is uncertain. Germline V gene lookup returns CDR1 DFQATT and CDR2 SNEGSKA (reference sequence). This CDR3 comprises 12 residues. V shed 2 bases and J shed 4 bases, with 9 bases lying between them. The CDR3 reads CSARWREYEQYF. CDR3 nucleotides: TGCAGTGCTAGATGGCGCGAATACGAGCAGTACTTC.

This clonotype came up many times. The gene calls are TRBV10-2 and TRBJ2-2; a weak D match, TRBD2 (6 bases). CDR1 and CDR2 (germline): WSHSY, SAAADI. V lost 9 bases and J lost 6, with 17 bases in between. The CDR3 sequence is 14 residues long. The DNA of the CDR3 is TGCGCCAGTTCCAGCGGGCGCGGCGCCGGGGAGCTGTTTTTT. It translates to CASSSGRGAGELFF.

The chain couples TRBV2 to TRBJ2-5; maybe TRBD1 (5 bases). V shed 5 bases and J shed 3 bases, with 10 bases lying between them. Germline CDR1 SNHLY, CDR2 FYNNEI. This CDR3 has 13 residues. The DNA for the CDR3 is TGTGCCAGCAGTAGTAACAGGAAAGAGACCCAGTACTTC. The encoded protein is CASSSNRKETQYF.

This clonotype was counted many times. The chain combines TRBV7-9 with TRBJ1-6, with D unresolved. Germline V gene sequence: CDR1 SEHNR, CDR2 FQNEAQ (reference sequence). The V end lost 1 base, the J end lost 7 bases, and 5 bases lay between the germline ends. The CDR3 length is 13 residues. CDR3 DNA sequence: TGTGCCAGCAGCTTAGATTTGAATTCACCCCTCCACTTT. Its protein is CASSLDLNSPLHF.

This clonotype has only a few counts. The V and J genes are TRBV20-1 and TRBJ1-1, with 8 bases that match TRBD1. The CDR3 runs 13 residues. The V gene end was trimmed by 5 bases and the J gene end by 6 bases; junction bases not matched to a gene: 8. Germline values: CDR1 DFQATT, CDR2 SNEGSKA (reference sequence). The CDR3 nucleotides read TGCAGTGCTCGGGACAGGAAGTTTGCTGAAGCTTTCTTT. Its protein is CSARDRKFAEAFF.

The chain employs TRBV11-3 and TRBJ2-7, with 8 positions matching TRBD1. With 4 bases clipped from V and 2 bases from J, the junction kept 4 bases outside the gene matches. CDR1 is SGHNT and CDR2 is YENEEA in the germline V gene. The CDR3 covers 14 residues. CDR3 loop: CASSSNRGAYEQYF. CDR3 nucleotide sequence: TGTGCCAGCAGCTCCAACAGGGGGGCCTACGAGCAGTACTTC.

This clonotype was recorded once. The chain recombines TRBV6-4 with TRBJ2-7; 8 positions agree with TRBD1. Trimming cost V 8 bases and J 5 bases; bases outside gene matches: 11. This CDR3 spans 14 amino acids. Germline assignment: CDR1 MRHNA and CDR2 SNTAGT. CDR3 sequence (DNA): TGTGCCAGCCCGACAGGGGCGAAAGAGGACGAGCAGTACTTC. The encoded protein is CASPTGAKEDEQYF.

This clonotype came up a few times. The chain recombines TRBV27 with TRBJ2-7, with 10 bases matching TRBD1. CDR1 and CDR2 from the germline V gene are MNHEY and SMNVEV (reference sequence). The V and J ends lost 1 base and 2 bases, in that order; junction bases with no gene match: 2. The CDR3 runs 15 residues. CDR3 sequence reads: CASSLYGTGAYEQYF. The CDR3 DNA sequence: TGTGCCAGCAGTTTATACGGGACAGGGGCCTACGAGCAGTACTTC.

In its sample, this clonotype was seen many times. J is TRBJ2-7 and V is TRBV27; maybe TRBD2 (7 bases). This CDR3 region has 14 residues. Germline V CDR1 and CDR2: MNHEY, SMNVEV (reference sequence). Trimming removed 9 bases from V and 1 base from J, with 16 bases in between. The CDR3: CASRLSGTSYEQYF. The DNA of the CDR3 is TGTGCCAGTCGACTGAGCGGGACATCCTACGAGCAGTACTTC.

The chain combines TRBV6-2 or TRBV6-3 with TRBJ2-5; 8 bases align to TRBD2. The CDR3 is 14 amino acids. V shed 10 bases, J shed 4 bases, and the junction held 11 bases outside the gene matches. Looked up from germline, CDR1 is MNHEY and CDR2 is SVGEGT. For the CDR3, the DNA is TGTGCCACCGTACCGGGGGGGCAGAGAGAGACCCAGTACTTC. Residues: CATVPGGQRETQYF.

This clonotype was seen repeatedly, ten times or more. CDR3 region: CASSAVEGSGYTF. The CDR3 DNA reads TGTGCCAGCAGCGCCGTGGAGGGGTCTGGCTACACCTTC. The V gene is TRBV9, the J gene TRBJ1-2, with D possibly matching TRBD1 (5 bases). There are 13 residues in the CDR3. V was shortened by 3 bases and J by 7 bases, with 13 bases between the two germline ends. Looked up from germline, CDR1 is SGDLS and CDR2 is YYNGEE. Full variable domain (missing parts from reference TRBV9 and TRBJ1-2): DSGVTQTPKHLITATGQRVTLRCSPRSGDLSVYWYQQSLDQGLQFLIQYYNGEERAKGNILERFSAQQFPDLHSELNLSSLELGDSALYFCASSAVEGSGYTFGSGTRLTVV.

This clonotype came up many times. The chain joins TRBV5-5 to TRBJ1-2; D remains ambiguous. The germline V gene encodes CDR1 SGHKS and CDR2 YYEKEE (reference sequence). This CDR3 has 11 residues. Trimming took 4 bases from V and 5 from J, leaving 6 bases between them. Here the CDR3 DNA reads TGTGCCAGCAGCACGGATTATGGCTACACCTTC. Translation gives CASSTDYGYTF.

This clonotype was picked up a small number of times. The J gene is TRBJ1-1, the V gene TRBV6-5, with D unresolved. This CDR3 has 14 amino acids. The germline gives CDR1 MNHEY, CDR2 SVGAGI. The V and J ends lost 0 bases and 0 bases respectively, with 5 bases between them. The CDR3 protein is CASSYSSMNTEAFF. The CDR3 bases are TGTGCCAGCAGTTACTCTAGTATGAACACTGAAGCTTTCTTT.

This clonotype was seen at least ten times. The rearrangement joins TRBV14 to TRBJ1-2; perhaps TRBD1 as D (6 bases). Germline CDR1 SGHDN, CDR2 FVKESK. The CDR3 runs 16 residues. V lost 4 bases, J lost 4 bases, and 19 bases lay in between. CDR3 coding DNA: TGTGCCAGCAGCCCTACATTCACCGGGACACCCTATGGCTACACCTTC. Its protein product is CASSPTFTGTPYGYTF.

This clonotype was seen repeatedly, ten times or more. This rearrangement joins TRBV6-1 to TRBJ1-3; D is unresolved. Trimming removed 6 bases at V and 0 bases at J, with 15 bases between. Germline lookup yields CDR1 MNHNS and CDR2 SASEGT. This CDR3 is built from 16 residues. The CDR3 nucleotides are TGTGCCAGCAGCCCGGGAGGCGGGCGCTCTGGAAACACCATATATTTT. This codes for CASSPGGGRSGNTIYF.

This clonotype came up many times. V usage is TRBV6-1 and J usage is TRBJ2-5; 9 positions match TRBD2. V shed 5 bases, J shed 7 bases, and the junction held 11 bases outside the gene matches. CDR3 length: 15 residues. Germline CDR1 reads MNHNS; CDR2 reads SASEGT. CDR3 sequence: CASSTAGGQYGTQYF. The CDR3 DNA follows: TGTGCCAGCAGTACAGCGGGGGGCCAGTACGGGACCCAGTACTTC.

The J gene is TRBJ1-4, the V gene TRBV4-1, with 9 positions matching TRBD1. This CDR3 spans 15 amino acids. The V segment lost 5 bases and the J segment 4 bases; nucleotides outside the gene matches: 5. Germline V gene lookup returns CDR1 MGHRA and CDR2 YSYEKL. The CDR3 nucleotides read TGCGCCAGCAGCACCACAGGGGGCGATAATGAAAAACTGTTTTTT. It encodes CASSTTGGDNEKLFF.

This clonotype was seen ten or more times. V and J are TRBV6-2 or TRBV6-3 and TRBJ2-6, with 12 positions matching TRBD1. Unmatched junction bases numbered 6, after V lost 3 bases and J lost 6 bases. Germline-derived CDR1 and CDR2 are MNHEY and SVGEGT. The CDR3 is 17 amino acids. Here the CDR3 reads CASSYWDRGREANVLTF. The CDR3 DNA reads as TGTGCCAGCAGTTATTGGGACAGGGGGCGCGAGGCCAACGTCCTGACTTTC.

V and J are TRBV11-2 and TRBJ2-7, with unresolved D. Germline values: CDR1 SGHAT, CDR2 FQNNGV. V lost 5 bases and J 7 bases, leaving 18 bases between the germline ends. The CDR3 is made up of 14 amino acids. The CDR3 DNA reads as TGTGCCAGCAGCCAATCGCATTCTGGGTATGAGCAGTACTTC. It translates to CASSQSHSGYEQYF.

This clonotype occurred once. The chain couples TRBV28 to TRBJ2-7; D is possibly TRBD1 (5 bases). The CDR3 sequence is 13 residues long. V dropped 8 bases and J dropped 0 bases, with 11 bases sitting between them. Germline V gene sequence: CDR1 MDHEN, CDR2 SYDVKM. The CDR3 spells CASAGNPSYEQYF. The CDR3 DNA reads TGTGCCAGCGCAGGGAACCCCTCCTACGAGCAGTACTTC.

This clonotype was counted ten times or more. The chain employs TRBV29-1 and TRBJ2-7; 14 positions match TRBD2. The V segment lost 6 bases and the J segment 5 bases; nucleotides outside the gene matches: 9. CDR1 and CDR2 (germline): SQVTM, ANQGSEA. This CDR3 spans 15 amino acids. The CDR3 bases are TGCAGCGTGGACCCGGGACTAGCGGGAGTCCACGAGCAGTACTTC. It specifies CSVDPGLAGVHEQYF.